Below are 6 T cell receptor beta chains sequenced from a single sample in a study of cytomegalovirus exposure and HLA in healthy donors. The PCR made use of 60 Vbeta and 13 Jbeta primers. TCRdb keeps only in-frame clones here, not all; method: immunoSEQ multiplex PCR. The top ten clones hold 5% to 7.5% of a sample with about 150,000 clones, 82% of them seen once. The specimen sequenced was PBMCs. These receptors originate from a woman between 45 and 65 years old in good health and CMV-seropositive.

V and J are TRBV27 and TRBJ1-1; a possible D gene is TRBD1 (5 bases). Germline CDR1 is MNHEY and CDR2 is SMNVEV (reference sequence). Trimming left V 5 bases short and J 1 base short, with 14 bases between. The CDR3 extends over 15 amino acids. CDR3 DNA sequence: TGTGCCAGCAGTCCCCTCCAGGGAAGGAACACTGAAGCTTTCTTT. It specifies CASSPLQGRNTEAFF.

This chain links TRBV19 with TRBJ2-2; D gene unclear. The CDR3 extends over 13 amino acids. Germline CDR1 is LNHDA and CDR2 is SQIVND (reference sequence). V lost 5 bases to trimming and J lost 8 bases, with 12 bases between them. CDR3 sequence (DNA): TGTGCCAGTAGTTACCTGCGAACGGGGGAGCTGTTTTTT. Translation gives CASSYLRTGELFF.

As DNA, the CDR3 is TGTGCCAGTAGCACAGGCAATCAGCCCCAGCATTTT. Protein: CASSTGNQPQHF. The chain joins TRBV19 to TRBJ1-5; D remains ambiguous. The CDR3 consists of 12 residues. Trimming took off 6 bases at V and 2 bases at J, with 5 bases between the two ends. In germline, CDR1 is LNHDA, CDR2 SQIVND (reference sequence).

The chain carries TRBV2 and TRBJ1-5; D ambiguous. V gave up 6 bases and J gave up 4 bases, with 19 bases separating them. The CDR3 covers 16 residues. From germline, CDR1 is SNHLY and CDR2 FYNNEI. As DNA, the CDR3 is TGTGCCAGCAGGACACAAGATGGCAGGTCTAATCAGCCCCAGCATTTT. It codes for CASRTQDGRSNQPQHF.

In this sample, this clone turned up once. The CDR3 bases are TGTGCCAGCAGCTCGCCAGGGGAGTACAATGAGCAGTTCTTC. It translates to CASSSPGEYNEQFF. J is TRBJ2-1 and V is TRBV7-2, with D maybe TRBD1 (6 bases). The CDR3 length is 14 residues. Trimming cost V 4 bases and J 4 bases, with 11 bases left between them. Germline V gives CDR1 SGHTA, CDR2 FQGNSA.

The chain has TRBV19 and TRBJ2-2; the match to TRBD2 covers 13 bases. With 4 bases clipped from V and 4 bases from J, the junction kept 3 bases outside the gene matches. There are 16 residues in the CDR3. Germline values: CDR1 LNHDA, CDR2 SQIVND (reference sequence). The CDR3 sequence is CASSTRTSGGTGELFF. As DNA, the CDR3 is TGTGCCAGTAGTACCCGGACTAGCGGGGGCACCGGGGAGCTGTTTTTT.